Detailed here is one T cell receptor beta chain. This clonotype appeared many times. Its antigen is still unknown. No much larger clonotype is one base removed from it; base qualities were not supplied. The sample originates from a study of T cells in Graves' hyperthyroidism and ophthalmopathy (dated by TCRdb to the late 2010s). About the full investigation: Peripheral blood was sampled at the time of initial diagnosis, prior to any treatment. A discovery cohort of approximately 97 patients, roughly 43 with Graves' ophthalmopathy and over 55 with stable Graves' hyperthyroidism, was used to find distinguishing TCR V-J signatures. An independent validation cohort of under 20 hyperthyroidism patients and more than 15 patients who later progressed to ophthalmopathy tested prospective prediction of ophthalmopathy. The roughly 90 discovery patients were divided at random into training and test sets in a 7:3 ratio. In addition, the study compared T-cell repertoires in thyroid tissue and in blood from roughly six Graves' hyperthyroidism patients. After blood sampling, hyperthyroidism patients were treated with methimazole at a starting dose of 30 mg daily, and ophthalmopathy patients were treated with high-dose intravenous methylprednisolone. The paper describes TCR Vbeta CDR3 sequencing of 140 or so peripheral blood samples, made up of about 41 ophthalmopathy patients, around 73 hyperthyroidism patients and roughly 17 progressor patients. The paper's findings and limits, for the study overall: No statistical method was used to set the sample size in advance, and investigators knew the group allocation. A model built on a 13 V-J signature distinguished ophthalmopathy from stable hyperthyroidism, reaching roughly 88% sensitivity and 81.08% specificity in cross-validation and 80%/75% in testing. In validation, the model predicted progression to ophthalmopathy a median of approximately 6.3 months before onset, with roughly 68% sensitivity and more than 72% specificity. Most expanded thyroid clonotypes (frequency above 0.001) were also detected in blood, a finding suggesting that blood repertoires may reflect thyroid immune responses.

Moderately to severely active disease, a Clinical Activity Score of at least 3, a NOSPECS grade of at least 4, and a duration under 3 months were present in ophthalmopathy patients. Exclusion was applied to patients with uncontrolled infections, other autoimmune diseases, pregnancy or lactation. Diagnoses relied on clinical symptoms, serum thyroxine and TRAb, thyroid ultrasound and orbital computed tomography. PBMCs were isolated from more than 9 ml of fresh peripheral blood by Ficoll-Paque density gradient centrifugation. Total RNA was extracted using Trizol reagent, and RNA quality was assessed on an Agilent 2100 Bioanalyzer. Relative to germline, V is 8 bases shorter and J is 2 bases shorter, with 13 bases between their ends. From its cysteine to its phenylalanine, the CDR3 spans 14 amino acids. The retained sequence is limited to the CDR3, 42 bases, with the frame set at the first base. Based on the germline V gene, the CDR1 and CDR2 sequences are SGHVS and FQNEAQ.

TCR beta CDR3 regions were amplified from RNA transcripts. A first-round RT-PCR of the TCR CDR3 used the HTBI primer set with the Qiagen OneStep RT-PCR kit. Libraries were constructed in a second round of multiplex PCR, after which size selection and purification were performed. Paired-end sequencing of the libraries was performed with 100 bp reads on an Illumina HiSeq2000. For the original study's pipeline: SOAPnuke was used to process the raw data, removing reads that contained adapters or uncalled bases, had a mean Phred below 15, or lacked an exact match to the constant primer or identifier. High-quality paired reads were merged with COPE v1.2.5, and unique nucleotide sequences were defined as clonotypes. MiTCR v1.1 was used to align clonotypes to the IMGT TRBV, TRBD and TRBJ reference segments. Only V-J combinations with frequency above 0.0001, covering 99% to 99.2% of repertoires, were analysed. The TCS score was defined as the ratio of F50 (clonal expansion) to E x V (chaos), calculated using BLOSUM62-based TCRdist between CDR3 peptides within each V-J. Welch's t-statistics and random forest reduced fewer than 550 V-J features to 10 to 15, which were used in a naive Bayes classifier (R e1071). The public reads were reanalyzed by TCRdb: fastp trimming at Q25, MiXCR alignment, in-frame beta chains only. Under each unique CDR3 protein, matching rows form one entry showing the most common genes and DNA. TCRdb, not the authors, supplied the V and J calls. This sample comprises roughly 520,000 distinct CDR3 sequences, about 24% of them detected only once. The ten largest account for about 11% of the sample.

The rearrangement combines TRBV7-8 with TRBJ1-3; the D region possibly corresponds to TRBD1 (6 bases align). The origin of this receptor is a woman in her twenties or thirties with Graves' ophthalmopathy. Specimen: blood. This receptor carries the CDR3 CASRRGGTGNTIYF. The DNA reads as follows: TGTGCCAGCCGCAGAGGGGGGACTGGAAACACCATATATTTT.